The present entry profiles one T cell receptor (beta chain) with its context. The data stem from a study of control samples from healthy donors and cancer patients. The germline V gene encodes CDR1 MDHEN and CDR2 SYDVKM. With 4 bases removed from V and 8 bases from J, the gap between germline ends came to 20 bases. The CDR3 is 15 residues long. Sequencing was performed with immunoSEQ multiplex PCR; in TCRdb, only in-frame clones are kept and a portion is missing. Here the sample spans roughly 170,000 clones, 91% being singletons. This TCR was recovered from a middle-aged woman in good health. Material: blood. This chain connects TRBV28 to TRBJ1-2; TRBD1 is a possible D gene (5 bases). CDR3 residues: CASSSGGSSFYGYTF. The CDR3 nucleotides are TGTGCCAGCAGTTCGGGGGGGTCTTCATTTTACGGCTACACCTTC.